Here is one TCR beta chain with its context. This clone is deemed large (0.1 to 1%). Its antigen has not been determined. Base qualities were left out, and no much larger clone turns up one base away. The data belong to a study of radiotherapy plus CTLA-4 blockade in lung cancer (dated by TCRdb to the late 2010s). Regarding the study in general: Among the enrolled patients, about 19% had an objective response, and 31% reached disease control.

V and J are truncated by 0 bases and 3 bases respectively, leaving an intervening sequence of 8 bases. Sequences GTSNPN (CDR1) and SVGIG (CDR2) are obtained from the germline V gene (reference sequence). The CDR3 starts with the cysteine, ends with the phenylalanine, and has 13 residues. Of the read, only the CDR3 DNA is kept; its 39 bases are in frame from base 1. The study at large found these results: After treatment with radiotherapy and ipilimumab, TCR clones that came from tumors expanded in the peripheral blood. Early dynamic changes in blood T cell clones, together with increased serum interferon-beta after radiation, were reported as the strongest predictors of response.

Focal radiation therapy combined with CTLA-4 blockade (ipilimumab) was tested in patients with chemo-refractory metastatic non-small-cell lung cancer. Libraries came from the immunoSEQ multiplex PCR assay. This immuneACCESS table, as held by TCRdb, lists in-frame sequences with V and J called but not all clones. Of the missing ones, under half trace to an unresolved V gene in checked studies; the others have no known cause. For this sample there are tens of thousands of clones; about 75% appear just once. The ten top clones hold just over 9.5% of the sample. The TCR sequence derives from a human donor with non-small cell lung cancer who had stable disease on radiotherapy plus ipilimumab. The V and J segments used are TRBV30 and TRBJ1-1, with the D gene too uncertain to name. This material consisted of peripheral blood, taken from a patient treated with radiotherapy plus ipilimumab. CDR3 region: CAWSVSADTEAFF. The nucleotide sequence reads TGTGCCTGGAGTGTGTCCGCGGACACTGAAGCTTTCTTT. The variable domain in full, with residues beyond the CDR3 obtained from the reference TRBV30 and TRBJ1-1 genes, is SQTIHQWPATLVQPVGSPLSLECTVEGTSNPNLYWYRQAAGRGLQLLFYSVGIGQISSEVPQNLSASRPQDRQFILSSKKLLLSDSGFYLCAWSVSADTEAFFGQGTRLTVV.